A selection of T cell receptor beta chains follows, all from one sample in a study of shared clonotypes between healthy human individuals. Data came from immunoSEQ multiplex PCR; TCRdb stores just in-frame clones and leaves some out. The data show hundreds of thousands of clones, around 95% seen once. Sequencing was carried out using naive CD8+ T cells sorted from blood. These receptors were collected from a woman in her twenties or thirties in good health. CDR3s include the opening cysteine and the closing phenylalanine or tryptophan. The D gene is left open where the match is weak. Clone size is shown for a subset of rows, as once, few, many or a class of expanded clone.

V: TRBV19
size: NA
D: NA
J: TRBJ2-7
DNA: TGTGCCAGTAGTATAGTGGTGAGTTCCTACGAGCAGTACTTC
CDR3: CASSIVVSSYEQYF

V: TRBV4-1
size: NA
D: NA
J: TRBJ1-1
DNA: TGCGCCAGCAGCCAAGGTCCAGGGATGAACACTGAAGCTTTCTTT
CDR3: CASSQGPGMNTEAFF

V: TRBV27
size: NA
D: TRBD1
J: TRBJ2-7
DNA: TGTGCCAGCAGTTTATTGGGACAGGGGGTCAACGAGCAGTACTTC
CDR3: CASSLLGQGVNEQYF

V: TRBV6-5
size: once
D: TRBD1
J: TRBJ2-7
DNA: TGTGCCAGCAGTTACGGGACAGCCTTGGGCGAGCAGTACTTC
CDR3: CASSYGTALGEQYF

V: TRBV15
size: NA
D: NA
J: TRBJ2-7
DNA: TGTGCCACCGCGGACGGGGGTTCTAGCCAGGGATACTACGAGCAGTACTTC
CDR3: CATADGGSSQGYYEQYF

V: TRBV5-1
size: NA
D: TRBD1
J: TRBJ2-3
DNA: TGCGCCAGCAGCCCCCGGGACAGGGCCACAGATACGCAGTATTTT
CDR3: CASSPRDRATDTQYF

V: TRBV5-6
size: NA
D: NA
J: TRBJ1-4
DNA: TGTGCCAGCAGCTTGGGGTGGGCCGCGAATGAAAAACTGTTTTTT
CDR3: CASSLGWAANEKLFF

V: TRBV28
size: NA
D: NA
J: TRBJ1-5
DNA: TGTGCCAGCAGTTTATACAGGTATGGGCCCCAGCATTTT
CDR3: CASSLYRYGPQHF

V: TRBV28
size: NA
D: NA
J: TRBJ2-1
DNA: TGTGCCAGCAGTCGGACAGTTTCGGGTGACAATGAGCAGTTCTTC
CDR3: CASSRTVSGDNEQFF

V: TRBV6-1
size: NA
D: NA
J: TRBJ2-7
DNA: TGTGCCAGCAGTGATGTGTGGGGGCCCCCCTACGAGCAGTACTTC
CDR3: CASSDVWGPPYEQYF

V: TRBV20-1
size: few
D: NA
J: TRBJ2-2
DNA: TGCAGTGCTAGCGGGAAGGGGGAGCTGTTTTTT
CDR3: CSASGKGELFF

V: TRBV6-1
size: NA
D: TRBD1
J: TRBJ2-5
DNA: TGTGCCAGCAGGGACAGGGGGAAAGAGACCCAGTACTTC
CDR3: CASRDRGKETQYF

V: TRBV15
size: NA
D: NA
J: TRBJ2-7
DNA: TGTGCCACCAGCAGCGGAGGGGGGTCCTACGAGCAGTACTTC
CDR3: CATSSGGGSYEQYF

V: TRBV5-5
size: NA
D: NA
J: TRBJ2-7
DNA: TGTGCCAGCTCGGGAGACAGCTCCTACGAGCAGTACTTC
CDR3: CASSGDSSYEQYF

V: TRBV4-1
size: NA
D: NA
J: TRBJ1-1
DNA: TGCGCCAGCAGCCAAGAGGGCAGGAGGCCGATAAACACTGAAGCTTTCTTT
CDR3: CASSQEGRRPINTEAFF

V: TRBV19
size: NA
D: NA
J: TRBJ2-7
DNA: TGTGCCAGTAGTATCAGTGCCCCGCGCGAGCAGTACTTC
CDR3: CASSISAPREQYF

V: TRBV4-1
size: NA
D: NA
J: TRBJ1-5
DNA: TGCGCCAGCAGCCAAGATTGGGCAGGGCAGGATCAGCCCCAGCATTTT
CDR3: CASSQDWAGQDQPQHF

V: TRBV19
size: once
D: NA
J: TRBJ2-7
DNA: TGTGCCAGTAGTAACTCGGGGGCCTCCTACGAGCAGTACTTC
CDR3: CASSNSGASYEQYF

V: TRBV27
size: NA
D: TRBD1
J: TRBJ2-7
DNA: TGTGCCAGCAGTTTGTTGGGACAGCGATACGAGCAGTACTTC
CDR3: CASSLLGQRYEQYF

V: TRBV12-2
size: NA
D: NA
J: TRBJ2-3
DNA: TGTGCAAGTCGCTTAGCGTCCAGCGGTAGCACAGATACGCAGTATTTT
CDR3: CASRLASSGSTDTQYF

V: TRBV15
size: NA
D: NA
J: TRBJ1-6
DNA: TGTGCCACCAGCAGAGATCGGCTGGGATCACCCCTCCACTTT
CDR3: CATSRDRLGSPLHF

V: TRBV7-9
size: NA
D: NA
J: TRBJ1-1
DNA: TGTGCCAGCAGCTTTGGACGGCAAGGGGCGAACACTGAAGCTTTCTTT
CDR3: CASSFGRQGANTEAFF

V: TRBV5-6
size: NA
D: TRBD1
J: TRBJ2-7
DNA: TGTGCCAGCAGCTTTTCGACAGGGATCTACGAGCAGTACTTC
CDR3: CASSFSTGIYEQYF

V: TRBV30
size: NA
D: NA
J: TRBJ1-2
DNA: TGTGCCTGGAGTCGTAGCGGACGGGGCTATGGCTACACCTTC
CDR3: CAWSRSGRGYGYTF

V: TRBV28
size: NA
D: NA
J: TRBJ2-7
DNA: TGTGCCAGCAGTTTAAGCACAGGGACCCACGAGCAGTACTTC
CDR3: CASSLSTGTHEQYF

V: TRBV27
size: NA
D: NA
J: TRBJ2-6
DNA: TGTGCCAGCAGTCCTACCCTGGGGGCCAACGTCCTGACTTTC
CDR3: CASSPTLGANVLTF

V: TRBV5-5
size: NA
D: NA
J: TRBJ2-7
DNA: TGTGCCAGCAGCCATGAGCCGTCCTACGAGCAGTACTTC
CDR3: CASSHEPSYEQYF

V: TRBV19
size: NA
D: NA
J: TRBJ2-2
DNA: TGTGCCAGTACTTGGTCGACCGGGGAGCTGTTTTTT
CDR3: CASTWSTGELFF

V: TRBV19
size: once
D: NA
J: TRBJ2-1
DNA: TGTGCCAGTAAAAGAGGCACGGGAGTCCCCTACAATGAGCAGTTCTTC
CDR3: CASKRGTGVPYNEQFF

V: TRBV27
size: NA
D: NA
J: TRBJ2-1
DNA: TGTGCCAGCAGTTTAACCCTAGCCTGGGATGAGCAGTTCTTC
CDR3: CASSLTLAWDEQFF

V: TRBV10-1
size: NA
D: NA
J: TRBJ2-7
DNA: TGCGCCAGCAGTGAGTCCCGGGACCGATTTTCCTCCTACGAGCAGTACTTC
CDR3: CASSESRDRFSSYEQYF

V: TRBV19
size: NA
D: TRBD1
J: TRBJ1-5
DNA: TGTGCCAGTAGTAGCCTCCAGGGGGTATGGCAGCCCCAGCATTTT
CDR3: CASSSLQGVWQPQHF

V: TRBV5-1
size: NA
D: NA
J: TRBJ1-1
DNA: TGCGCCAGCAGCTTAACACACGCGGGGCGGCAGACTGAAGCTTTCTTT
CDR3: CASSLTHAGRQTEAFF

V: TRBV9
size: NA
D: NA
J: TRBJ1-2
DNA: TGTGCCAGCAGCGTAGTCCCTCAGGGTGCAGATGGCTACACCTTC
CDR3: CASSVVPQGADGYTF

V: TRBV5-8
size: NA
D: NA
J: TRBJ2-7
DNA: TGTGCCAGCAGCCGACCTCAGAGGGACGAGCAGTACTTC
CDR3: CASSRPQRDEQYF

V: TRBV13
size: NA
D: NA
J: TRBJ2-7
DNA: TGTGCCAGCGAGACCGGACAGCAATACGAGCAGTACTTC
CDR3: CASETGQQYEQYF

V: TRBV7-9
size: NA
D: TRBD1
J: TRBJ1-3
DNA: TGTGCCAGCGCGCCGACAGGGGTCGGAAACACCATATATTTT
CDR3: CASAPTGVGNTIYF

V: TRBV28
size: NA
D: NA
J: TRBJ1-4
DNA: TGTGCCAGCAGTTTTACAGCTTTGAGTGAAAAACTGTTTTTT
CDR3: CASSFTALSEKLFF

V: TRBV27
size: NA
D: TRBD1
J: TRBJ1-1
DNA: TGTGCCAGCAGTCTAACGACAGGGGGAGACACTGAAGCTTTCTTT
CDR3: CASSLTTGGDTEAFF

V: TRBV5-4
size: NA
D: NA
J: TRBJ2-7
DNA: TGTGCCAGCAGCCCCCGCGCAGGCTACGAGCAGTACTTC
CDR3: CASSPRAGYEQYF

V: TRBV28
size: NA
D: NA
J: TRBJ2-7
DNA: TGTGCCAGCAGTTTGTGGACTGCCCTGTACGAGCAGTACTTC
CDR3: CASSLWTALYEQYF

V: TRBV11-2
size: NA
D: NA
J: TRBJ1-2
DNA: TGTGCCAGCAGCTTTACAAGTCAGGGCCCCCATGGCTACACCTTC
CDR3: CASSFTSQGPHGYTF

V: TRBV25-1
size: NA
D: TRBD2
J: TRBJ2-7
DNA: TGTGCCAGCAGCCAAGGACTAGCCTCCTACGAGCAGTACTTC
CDR3: CASSQGLASYEQYF

V: TRBV9
size: NA
D: TRBD2
J: TRBJ2-1
DNA: TGTGCCAGCAGCGTAACTAGCGGGATATCGAATGAGCAGTTCTTC
CDR3: CASSVTSGISNEQFF

V: TRBV28
size: NA
D: NA
J: TRBJ2-3
DNA: TGTGCCAGCAGTTTGGGGCTCTCGGGCACAGATACGCAGTATTTT
CDR3: CASSLGLSGTDTQYF

V: TRBV28
size: NA
D: NA
J: TRBJ1-1
DNA: TGTGCCAGCAGTTTATCAACCCGGGCGAACACTGAAGCTTTCTTT
CDR3: CASSLSTRANTEAFF

V: TRBV4-1
size: once
D: TRBD2
J: TRBJ2-1
DNA: TGCGCCAGCAGCCATGGGGGGAGGGCCTACAATGAGCAGTTCTTC
CDR3: CASSHGGRAYNEQFF

V: TRBV2
size: NA
D: TRBD1
J: TRBJ1-2
DNA: TGTGCCAGCAGTGACCGAGGGACAGCCTCGAACTATGGCTACACCTTC
CDR3: CASSDRGTASNYGYTF

V: TRBV7-9
size: NA
D: NA
J: TRBJ2-7
DNA: TGTGCCAGCAGCCATACGGTAAACTACGAGCAGTACTTC
CDR3: CASSHTVNYEQYF

V: TRBV4-2
size: NA
D: NA
J: TRBJ2-7
DNA: TGTGCCAGCAGCCAAGAGGGGATGGGGGGCTACGAGCAGTACTTC
CDR3: CASSQEGMGGYEQYF